Each of the 25 T cell receptor beta chains below was sequenced from the same sample in a study of identical twins. TCRdb reprocessed the 5' RACE reads with MiXCR, giving one entry per CDR3 protein. The data show approximately 240,000 distinct CDR3 sequences, about 14% seen once. Sequencing used memory (CD45RO+) T cells sorted from blood. These receptors all stem from a woman between 18 and 29 years old in good health.

The J gene is TRBJ2-7, the V gene TRBV11-2, with 8 bases lining up with TRBD2. Germline trimming cut 1 base from V and 4 bases from J; bases unmatched to any gene: 9. CDR1 is SGHAT and CDR2 is FQNNGV in the germline V gene. The CDR3 is made up of 16 amino acids. This chain's CDR3 is CASSLAAGGSFYEQYF. The CDR3 DNA follows: TGTGCCAGCAGCTTAGCGGCGGGGGGCTCGTTTTACGAGCAGTACTTC. The complete variable domain, with remaining parts taken from reference TRBV11-2 and TRBJ2-7, reads EAGVAQSPRYKIIEKRQSVAFWCNPISGHATLYWYQQILGQGPKLLIQFQNNGVVDDSQLPKDRFSAERLKGVDSTLKIQPAKLEDSAVYLCASSLAAGGSFYEQYFGPGTRLTVT.

This clonotype was seen a few times. The J gene is TRBJ2-7, the V gene TRBV5-1; 7 nucleotides match TRBD2. The germline CDR1 and CDR2 sequences are SGHRS and YFSETQ. The trim removed 2 bases at V and 4 bases at J, leaving 6 bases unmatched. This CDR3 has 14 amino acids. CDR3 loop: CASSFARGGYEQYF. For the CDR3, the DNA is TGCGCCAGCAGCTTTGCCCGGGGAGGGTACGAGCAGTACTTC.

The rearrangement links TRBV6-1 to TRBJ1-2, with D unclear. Germline CDR1 is MNHNS and CDR2 is SASEGT. V lost 7 bases and J lost 8, with 8 bases in between. This CDR3 is 10 amino acids long. In nucleotides, the CDR3 is TGTGCCAGCACGGGGAGCGGCTACACCTTC. This translates into CASTGSGYTF.

V gene TRBV6-5 combines with J gene TRBJ2-1, with 11 bases matching TRBD2. The germline V gene encodes CDR1 MNHEY and CDR2 SVGAGI. The CDR3 is made up of 16 amino acids. V trimming: 4 bases; J trimming: 4 bases; junction bases outside the gene matches: 6. The CDR3 DNA reads as TGTGCCAGCAGTTCCTTAGCGGGAGGGCCTTACAATGAGCAGTTCTTC. Its protein is CASSSLAGGPYNEQFF.

This clonotype occurred a few times. The rearrangement links TRBV6-7 to TRBJ1-4, with 10 bases lining up with TRBD1. TRBV6-7 qualifies as an ORF whose function is uncertain. Unmatched junction bases numbered 8, after V lost 9 bases and J lost 7 bases. The CDR3 is made up of 14 amino acids. The chain's CDR3 is CARAPGTGVEKLFF. The CDR3, as DNA: TGTGCCAGGGCGCCGGGGACAGGGGTTGAAAAACTGTTTTTT.

V and J are TRBV9 and TRBJ1-2; D remains ambiguous. V lost 5 bases and J 1 base, leaving 6 bases between the germline ends. Per germline, CDR1 SGDLS and CDR2 YYNGEE. This CDR3 spans 12 amino acids. Here the CDR3 DNA reads TGTGCCAGCAGAAACGGTAACTATGGCTACACCTTC. This sequence encodes CASRNGNYGYTF.

This clonotype occurred a few times. The chain couples TRBV7-2 to TRBJ1-3; no clear D. V lost 5 bases, J lost 0 bases, and 11 bases lay in between. The CDR3 extends over 15 amino acids. CDR1 and CDR2 (germline): SGHTA, FQGNSA. CDR3 coding DNA: TGTGCCAGCAGCAACACACCGACCTCTGGAAACACCATATATTTT. This translates into CASSNTPTSGNTIYF.

The chain combines TRBV19 with TRBJ2-2; no reliable D call. Deletions cut 4 bases from V and 3 bases from J, with 9 bases between. The CDR3 is made up of 14 amino acids. Germline CDR1 reads LNHDA; CDR2 reads SQIVND (reference sequence). CDR3 bases: TGTGCCAGTAGTACCGGGCCATACACCGGGGAGCTGTTTTTT. Protein: CASSTGPYTGELFF.

This clonotype was detected only a few times. The J gene is TRBJ2-7, the V gene TRBV10-3; D gene ambiguous. Per germline, CDR1 ENHRY and CDR2 SYGVKD. Trimming took off 4 bases at V and 2 bases at J, with 12 bases between the two ends. This CDR3 has 14 amino acids. DNA of the CDR3: TGTGCCATCAGTGCCGGCCTGCGGACCTACGAGCAGTACTTC. Its protein is CAISAGLRTYEQYF.

This clonotype was found a few times. The V call is TRBV9, the J call TRBJ2-1, with D possibly matching TRBD1 (6 bases). V was shortened by 4 bases and J by 1 base, with 12 bases between the two germline ends. This CDR3 has 15 amino acids. Looked up from germline, CDR1 is SGDLS and CDR2 is YYNGEE. CDR3 bases: TGTGCCAGCAGCATCGATCAGGGGTCCTACAATGAGCAGTTCTTC. Amino acid sequence: CASSIDQGSYNEQFF.

Only a few counts were recorded for this clonotype. The CDR3 nucleotides read TGTGCCAGCAAGAGGGAGGGCCCCAATGAGCAGTTCTTC. It specifies CASKREGPNEQFF. The chain joins TRBV2 to TRBJ2-1; TRBD2 aligns across 7 bases. The germline V gene has CDR1 SNHLY and CDR2 FYNNEI. The trim removed 7 bases at V and 6 bases at J, leaving 6 bases unmatched. The CDR3 is made up of 13 amino acids.

In this sample, this clonotype turned up many times. CDR3 sequence reads: CASSYIRADQPQHF. CDR3 sequence (DNA): TGTGCCAGCAGTTACATAAGGGCCGATCAGCCCCAGCATTTT. This rearrangement joins TRBV6-2 or TRBV6-3 to TRBJ1-5; D is unclear. V shed 2 bases and J shed 5 bases, with 10 bases lying between them. The CDR3 contains 14 residues. Germline CDR1 reads MNHEY; CDR2 reads SVGEGT.

The table lists this clonotype with many counts. The rearrangement uses TRBV10-3 and TRBJ1-4; D gene uncertain. The germline gives CDR1 ENHRY, CDR2 SYGVKD. This CDR3 region has 14 residues. V gave up 6 bases and J gave up 7 bases, with 15 bases separating them. CDR3 sequence: CAIRTDLEGEKLFF. The DNA for the CDR3 is TGTGCCATCAGGACTGACCTAGAGGGTGAAAAACTGTTTTTT.

The chain is built from TRBV6-5 and TRBJ1-2, with 7 positions matching TRBD1. Losses at the gene ends were 4 bases for V and 5 bases for J; bases not matched to a gene: 7. Looked up from germline, CDR1 is MNHEY and CDR2 is SVGAGI. There are 14 residues in the CDR3. The CDR3 coding sequence is TGTGCCAGCAGTTCCGCCGGGACAGATTATGGCTACACCTTC. This sequence encodes CASSSAGTDYGYTF.

This clonotype came up a few times. The rearrangement links TRBV20-1 to TRBJ2-1; D is tentatively TRBD1 or TRBD2 (6 bases each). Per the germline V gene, CDR1 is DFQATT and CDR2 is SNEGSKA (reference sequence). This CDR3 is 15 amino acids long. The V and J ends lost 7 bases and 1 base respectively, with 17 bases between them. The CDR3 sequence is CSGQRGGGSYNEQFF. DNA of the CDR3: TGCAGTGGTCAAAGAGGAGGGGGTTCCTACAATGAGCAGTTCTTC.

This clonotype was observed a handful of times. The chain employs TRBV9 and TRBJ2-5; D not certain. Per the germline V gene, CDR1 is SGDLS and CDR2 is YYNGEE. Trimming pared 2 bases from V and 7 bases from J, leaving 9 bases between. The CDR3 extends over 12 amino acids. CDR3 sequence reads: CASSVDVGTQYF. The CDR3 nucleotides are TGTGCCAGCAGCGTGGACGTGGGGACCCAGTACTTC.

This clonotype was picked up a small number of times. This chain connects TRBV20-1 to TRBJ2-1; 8 bases fit TRBD2. V lost 3 bases to trimming and J lost 7 bases; unmatched junction nucleotides: 8. CDR3 length: 14 amino acids. The germline V gene has CDR1 DFQATT and CDR2 SNEGSKA (reference sequence). The CDR3: CSARAGLAQNEQFF. The CDR3 bases are TGCAGTGCTAGGGCAGGACTAGCTCAAAATGAGCAGTTCTTC.

This clonotype was counted between two and nine times. This rearrangement joins TRBV20-1 to TRBJ2-7; D not resolved. The CDR3 length is 13 residues. Trimming took off 0 bases at V and 5 bases at J, with 11 bases between the two ends. CDR1 is DFQATT and CDR2 is SNEGSKA in the germline V gene (reference sequence). CDR3 region: CSARDGNINEQYF. CDR3 coding DNA: TGCAGTGCTAGAGATGGTAACATCAACGAGCAGTACTTC.

The chain combines TRBV30 with TRBJ2-2; no clear D. V lost 6 bases, J lost 3 bases, and 8 bases lay in between. Germline loops: CDR1 GTSNPN, CDR2 SVGIG (reference sequence). The CDR3 sequence is 12 residues long. For the CDR3, the DNA is TGTGCCTGCAAATACCACACCGGGGAGCTGTTTTTT. Its protein product is CACKYHTGELFF.

This clonotype was detected ten times or more. The chain has TRBV2 and TRBJ2-7, with 7 bases aligning to TRBD1. Losses at the gene ends were 6 bases for V and 3 bases for J; bases not matched to a gene: 11. The CDR3 loop spans 15 amino acids. CDR1 is SNHLY, CDR2 FYNNEI, per germline. CDR3 nucleotides: TGTGCCAGCAGAATGTACCGGGACAGAGTCTACGAGCAGTACTTC. Its translation: CASRMYRDRVYEQYF.

V usage is TRBV19 and J usage is TRBJ1-1; TRBD1 might be the D (6 bases). V lost 0 bases to trimming and J lost 11 bases, with 13 bases between them. The CDR3 sequence is 13 residues long. Germline V gene data show CDR1 as LNHDA and CDR2 as SQIVND (reference sequence). DNA for the CDR3: TGTGCCAGTAGTATAGATTACAGGGCATGGGCTTTCTTT. Its protein product is CASSIDYRAWAFF. The full variable domain, rest sourced from reference TRBV19 and TRBJ1-1, is DGGITQSPKYLFRKEGQNVTLSCEQNLNHDAMYWYRQDPGQGLRLIYYSQIVNDFQKGDIAEGYSVSREKKESFPLTVTSAQKNPTAFYLCASSIDYRAWAFFGQGTRLTVV.

This clonotype was seen at least ten times. The chain combines TRBV5-1 with TRBJ2-1, with TRBD1 matching over 8 bases. The CDR3 runs 15 residues. Germline CDR1 and CDR2: SGHRS and YFSETQ. J was trimmed by 5 bases and V by 4 bases; bases with no gene match: 8. CDR3 amino acids: CASSVIPGQDNEQFF. As DNA, the CDR3 is TGCGCCAGCAGCGTCATCCCGGGACAGGACAATGAGCAGTTCTTC.

This clonotype was seen a handful of times. The genes are TRBV29-1 and TRBJ1-1; no firm D call. The CDR3 is 12 amino acids. Germline assignment: CDR1 SQVTM and CDR2 ANQGSEA. The V end lost 7 bases, the J end lost 9 bases, and 18 bases lay between the germline ends. CDR3 in amino acids: CSATRTDPQAFF. Here the CDR3 DNA reads TGCAGCGCTACGAGGACGGATCCTCAAGCTTTCTTT.

Of note for this clonotype: A read error may account for a junction end that differs from germline. V usage is TRBV7-7 and J usage is TRBJ2-2, with 11 bases matching TRBD2. Germline CDR1 reads SSHAT; CDR2 reads FNYEAQ (reference sequence). This CDR3 spans 15 amino acids. In nucleotides, the CDR3 is TGTGCTAGCAGCCGTAGCGGGGGGGCCCCCGGGGAGCTGTTTTTT. Protein: CASSRSGGAPGELFF.

The V call is TRBV3-1, the J call TRBJ1-2; no definite D call. Trimming left V 3 bases short and J 4 bases short, with 9 bases between. This CDR3 has 13 residues. From germline, CDR1 is LGHDT and CDR2 YNNKEL (reference sequence). The chain's CDR3 is CASSHEARYGYTF. CDR3 sequence (DNA): TGTGCCAGCAGCCACGAGGCGCGCTATGGCTACACCTTC.